One sample yielded the 13 T cell receptor beta chains listed below, sequenced in a study of T-cell memory formation after mild COVID-19. One entry per CDR3 protein, called by TCRdb with MiXCR from the 5' RACE reads. The sample lists 250,000 to 350,000 distinct CDR3 sequences, 16% occurring once. The sequencing sample was made of PBMCs or a T cell subset sorted from them (not recorded which). These receptors came from a man between 18 and 35 years old who had mild COVID-19 (a few samples of this study predate the infection). Cell type and time point are not known.

This clonotype showed up just a few times. This sequence joins TRBV6-6 and TRBJ2-7; tentatively, D is TRBD2 (5 bases). V shed 4 bases and J shed 5 bases, with 9 bases lying between them. Germline CDR1 MNHNY, CDR2 SVGAGI (reference sequence). The CDR3 spans 12 residues. Here the CDR3 reads CASSFEGDEQYF. CDR3 sequence (DNA): TGTGCCAGCAGTTTTGAGGGAGACGAGCAGTACTTC.

The V call is TRBV15, the J call TRBJ1-3, with D possibly TRBD1 on 6 matching bases. CDR1 and CDR2 (germline): LNHNV, YYDKDF (reference sequence). V lost 0 bases, J lost 0 bases, and 12 bases lay in between. The length of the CDR3 is 17 residues. CDR3 nucleotide sequence: TGTGCCACCAGCAGAGATCATAGGACAGTCTCTGGAAACACCATATATTTT. Translation: CATSRDHRTVSGNTIYF.

This rearrangement joins TRBV30 to TRBJ1-6; unclear D gene. The CDR3 spans 13 residues. The germline CDR1 and CDR2 sequences are GTSNPN and SVGIG (reference sequence). The V end was cut by 0 bases, the J end by 7 bases, with 7 bases between. The CDR3 DNA reads as TGTGCCTGGAGTGTACGCGGGAATTCACCCCTCCACTTT. This gives the protein CAWSVRGNSPLHF.

This clonotype was found many times. The J gene is TRBJ2-7, the V gene TRBV6-1; possible D gene TRBD1, 5 bases. Per the germline V gene, CDR1 is MNHNS and CDR2 is SASEGT. The CDR3 consists of 14 residues. V shed 0 bases and J shed 6 bases, with 12 bases lying between them. The chain's CDR3 is CASSEARQGSEQYF. The CDR3 DNA reads as TGTGCCAGCAGTGAAGCGAGGCAGGGCTCCGAGCAGTACTTC.

This chain connects TRBV18 to TRBJ2-6; D gene unclear. The CDR3 totals 15 residues. Germline assignment: CDR1 KGHSH and CDR2 LQKENI. The V end was cut by 1 base, the J end by 0 bases, with 4 bases between. The CDR3 loop is CASSPRNSGANVLTF. In DNA, the CDR3 is TGTGCCAGCTCACCACGTAACTCTGGGGCCAACGTCCTGACTTTC.

This clonotype came up many times. V and J are TRBV6-5 and TRBJ2-1; D is uncertain. V dropped 1 base and J dropped 9 bases, with 4 bases sitting between them. The germline gives CDR1 MNHEY, CDR2 SVGAGI. The CDR3 covers 11 residues. As DNA, the CDR3 is TGTGCCAGCAGTTACTTGGGTGAGCAGTTCTTC. It yields the protein CASSYLGEQFF.

The chain couples TRBV5-1 to TRBJ1-6; the match to TRBD1 covers 7 bases. With V trimmed by 4 bases and J by 9 bases, 7 bases remained unmatched. CDR1 and CDR2 (germline): SGHRS, YFSETQ. This CDR3 spans 14 amino acids. This CDR3 is CASSPGTEGSPLHF. In nucleotides, the CDR3 is TGCGCCAGCAGCCCGGGGACAGAGGGTTCACCCCTCCACTTT.

The chain employs TRBV5-1 and TRBJ2-5, with D tentatively TRBD2 (5 bases). V was trimmed by 4 bases and J by 4 bases, leaving 14 bases between them. The CDR3 sequence is 14 residues long. CDR1 is SGHRS, CDR2 YFSETQ, per germline. CDR3 sequence (DNA): TGCGCCAGCAGCCCCGGGGAGATCCGAGAGACCCAGTACTTC. It specifies CASSPGEIRETQYF.

This clonotype came up many times. One end of the junction fails to match germline, which may point to a read error. This chain uses TRBV14 with TRBJ1-1; 9 nucleotides agree with TRBD1. Germline values: CDR1 SGHDN, CDR2 FVKESK. The CDR3 totals 13 residues. CDR3 sequence: CASSRGQGTEAFF. In DNA form, the CDR3 reads TGCGCCAGCAGCCGGGGACAGGGCACTGAAGCTTTCTTT.

The J gene is TRBJ2-7, the V gene TRBV4-1, with D unresolved. The CDR3 length is 13 residues. Germline V CDR1 and CDR2: MGHRA, YSYEKL. Deletions cut 0 bases from V and 4 bases from J, with 7 bases between. The CDR3 DNA sequence: TGCGCCAGCAGCCAAGAATTGAGATACGAGCAGTACGTC. Protein: CASSQELRYEQYV.

The chain uses TRBV20-1 and TRBJ1-2, with D uncertain. Trimming took off 0 bases at V and 3 bases at J, with 8 bases between the two ends. This CDR3 is built from 13 residues. Per germline, CDR1 DFQATT and CDR2 SNEGSKA (reference sequence). The CDR3 DNA follows: TGCAGTGCTAGAGATCCCGAATACTATGGCTACACCTTC. It yields the protein CSARDPEYYGYTF.

This clonotype was found a few times. In DNA form, the CDR3 reads TGCAGTGCCGCTTCGCGGGGGTATTACAATGAGCAGTTCTTC. Amino acids: CSAASRGYYNEQFF. This sequence joins TRBV20-1 and TRBJ2-1; 7 bases line up with TRBD2. Trimming at V came to 6 bases and at J to 4 bases, leaving 9 bases not matched to a gene. Germline assignment: CDR1 DFQATT and CDR2 SNEGSKA (reference sequence). The CDR3 contains 14 residues.

V usage is TRBV5-4 and J usage is TRBJ2-7; possibly TRBD2 for D (5 bases). Looked up from germline, CDR1 is SGHNT and CDR2 is YYREEE (reference sequence). CDR3 length equals 14 residues. Deletions cut 2 bases from V and 2 bases from J, with 11 bases between. Here the CDR3 DNA reads TGTGCCAGCAGCTTAGGACTGTTGACCTACGAGCAGTACTTC. Translated: CASSLGLLTYEQYF.